This T cell receptor beta chain was recorded in a study of PD-1 blockade in classical Hodgkin lymphoma. Study-wide results and limits: TCR diversity rose significantly by C4D1 in CD4+ but not CD8+ cells.

As to this clone: Its target is not known.

Only in-frame clones appear in the TCRdb table, and some are missing; sequencing was by immunoSEQ multiplex PCR. This table has about 19,000 clones, 84% appearing once. Relapse was seen in all patients after autologous stem cell transplantation, and brentuximab vedotin exposure was variable. After removal of 5 bases from V and 3 bases from J, the junction contained 6 bases not matched to a gene. The CDR3 extends over 16 amino acids. Germline assignment: CDR1 SGHAT and CDR2 FQNNGV. This sequence originates from a human donor with classical Hodgkin lymphoma. The specimen was peripheral blood mononuclear cells (PBMCs), collected at baseline. The rearrangement uses TRBV11-2 and TRBJ2-1, with 11 positions matching TRBD2. This CDR3 reads CASSGLAGDLYNEQFF. CDR3 DNA sequence: TGTGCCAGCAGCGGACTAGCGGGTGATCTCTACAATGAGCAGTTCTTC.